Below are 17 T cell receptor beta chains sequenced from a single sample in a study of T cell changes during pregnancy in multiple sclerosis. Data came from immunoSEQ multiplex PCR; TCRdb stores just in-frame clones and leaves some out. This sample yields tens of thousands of clones, of which 85% to 90% are seen a single time; roughly 5.5% belongs to the top ten. The sequenced sample was CD8+ T cells from peripheral blood mononuclear cells, obtained after pregnancy. The receptors derive from a female donor in good health, enrolled as a control in a pregnancy study.

In DNA, the CDR3 is TGTGCCAGCAGTCCGATGACAGGGGGGGATTCACCCCTCCACTTT. Translated, it gives CASSPMTGGDSPLHF. The rearrangement joins TRBV6-6 to TRBJ1-6, with 9 bases lining up with TRBD1. J lost 8 bases, V lost 5 bases, and 7 bases had no gene match. Germline V CDR1 and CDR2: MNHNY, SVGAGI (reference sequence). This CDR3 contains 15 residues.

The chain links TRBV6-1 to TRBJ2-5; D not resolved. The CDR3 has 15 amino acids. V lost 2 bases, J lost 3 bases, and 13 bases lay in between. The V gene's germline CDR1 is MNHNS and CDR2 SASEGT. The CDR3 reads CASSEKVTRKETQYF. The CDR3 DNA is TGTGCCAGCAGTGAAAAAGTAACAAGAAAAGAGACCCAGTACTTC.

The chain uses TRBV4-1 and TRBJ2-7, with a tentative D call TRBD2 (6 bases). Germline V CDR1 and CDR2: MGHRA, YSYEKL. This CDR3 region has 15 residues. Trimming stripped 2 bases from V and 0 bases from J, with 11 bases between. The CDR3 DNA reads as TGCGCCAGCAGCCAACAAGGGACTGACTCCTACGAGCAGTACTTC. Translating it yields CASSQQGTDSYEQYF.

The rearrangement uses TRBV10-3 and TRBJ2-7; the match to TRBD2 covers 9 bases. In germline, CDR1 is ENHRY, CDR2 SYGVKD. After removal of 2 bases from V and 7 bases from J, the junction contained 9 bases not matched to a gene. CDR3 length: 15 amino acids. This chain's CDR3 is CAISEQNSGGEEQYF. CDR3 bases: TGTGCCATCAGTGAGCAGAATAGCGGGGGTGAGGAGCAGTACTTC.

The V gene is TRBV10-3, the J gene TRBJ2-5, with 7 bases aligning to TRBD2. Trimming removed 10 bases from V and 1 base from J; junction bases left unmatched: 0. Germline V CDR1 and CDR2: ENHRY, SYGVKD. This CDR3 contains 11 residues. Written as DNA, the CDR3 is TGTGCCACGGGGGGCCAAGAGACCCAGTACTTC. Its translation: CATGGQETQYF.

The chain couples TRBV15 to TRBJ2-3; 9 nucleotides align to TRBD2. The CDR3 spans 17 residues. With 5 bases clipped from V and 5 bases from J, the junction kept 14 bases outside the gene matches. Germline values: CDR1 LNHNV, CDR2 YYDKDF (reference sequence). This chain's CDR3 is CATSVLQGGGAGDTQYF. The CDR3 nucleotides read TGTGCCACCAGCGTACTCCAAGGCGGGGGGGCCGGAGATACGCAGTATTTT.

The chain carries TRBV7-6 and TRBJ2-1; 11 nucleotides line up with TRBD1. The junction had 7 bases not matched to a gene; V was cut back by 3 bases and J by 6 bases. CDR1 and CDR2 (germline): SGHVS, FNYEAQ. The CDR3 spans 16 residues. As DNA, the CDR3 is TGTGCCAGCAGCTTCCCCGGGACAGGGGGTTCCAATGAGCAGTTCTTC. Translating it yields CASSFPGTGGSNEQFF.

This clone has only one observation. The chain combines TRBV15 with TRBJ1-1; 9 bases map to TRBD1. V lost 5 bases to trimming and J lost 8 bases; unmatched junction nucleotides: 9. This CDR3 contains 14 residues. The germline V gene encodes CDR1 LNHNV and CDR2 YYDKDF (reference sequence). CDR3 bases: TGTGCCACCAGCGCATCACAGGGGGCGAGGGAAGCTTTCTTT. Translating gives CATSASQGAREAFF.

This clone came up a few times. The chain recombines TRBV28 with TRBJ2-2, with 8 bases matching TRBD2. Trimming removed 3 bases from V and 6 bases from J; junction bases left unmatched: 9. This CDR3 is built from 16 residues. The germline V gene has CDR1 MDHEN and CDR2 SYDVKM. The CDR3 sequence is CASSFAGGGPSGELFF. CDR3 bases: TGTGCCAGCAGTTTCGCCGGGGGGGGGCCATCCGGGGAGCTGTTTTTT.

This clone was seen more than once but under ten times. The gene calls are TRBV4-3 and TRBJ1-1, with D unclear. Per germline, CDR1 LGHNA and CDR2 YSLEER. This CDR3 has 15 amino acids. Trimming removed 0 bases at V and 7 bases at J, with 15 bases between. The CDR3 loop is CASSQDTSVTNEAFF. The CDR3 bases are TGCGCCAGCAGCCAAGATACGTCAGTCACGAATGAAGCTTTCTTT.

V usage is TRBV4-3 and J usage is TRBJ1-3, with 8 nucleotides matching TRBD1. This CDR3 is built from 17 residues. V lost 3 bases and J lost 0; bases outside the gene matches: 7. Germline values: CDR1 LGHNA, CDR2 YSLEER. This CDR3 is CASSHQGAQGSGNTIYF. The CDR3 nucleotides read TGCGCCAGCAGCCACCAGGGGGCTCAAGGCTCTGGAAACACCATATATTTT.

CDR3 coding DNA: TGTGCCTGGAGTCCTTTTGTCCGGACCCAGTACTTC. Amino acids: CAWSPFVRTQYF. This chain links TRBV30 with TRBJ2-5; no definite D call. There are 12 residues in the CDR3. CDR1 is GTSNPN and CDR2 is SVGIG in the germline V gene (reference sequence). V lost 2 bases and J 7 bases, leaving 11 bases between the germline ends.

The J gene is TRBJ1-1, the V gene TRBV4-3; D unresolved. CDR1 and CDR2 from the germline V gene are LGHNA and YSLEER. The CDR3 consists of 13 residues. The V end lost 1 base, the J end lost 1 base, and 4 bases lay between the germline ends. The DNA of the CDR3 is TGCGCCAGCAGCCAAGGAGCGAACACTGAAGCTTTCTTT. Its translation: CASSQGANTEAFF.

This chain uses TRBV19 with TRBJ2-7, with 8 bases lining up with TRBD2. With V trimmed by 1 base and J by 0 bases, 2 bases remained unmatched. Germline V gene data show CDR1 as LNHDA and CDR2 as SQIVND (reference sequence). This CDR3 is built from 15 residues. The CDR3 region has the DNA TGTGCCAGTAGTATAGCGCTAGCGGGCTCCTACGAGCAGTACTTC. Translation gives CASSIALAGSYEQYF. The whole variable domain, remainder taken from reference TRBV19 and TRBJ2-7, is DGGITQSPKYLFRKEGQNVTLSCEQNLNHDAMYWYRQDPGQGLRLIYYSQIVNDFQKGDIAEGYSVSREKKESFPLTVTSAQKNPTAFYLCASSIALAGSYEQYFGPGTRLTVT.

Notes on this clone: A clone one base away is much larger, so this may be a read error. In the same sample, other DNA sequences code for this CDR3. This rearrangement joins TRBV9 to TRBJ1-2; D gene ambiguous. V was pared by 2 bases and J by 2 bases, with 7 bases between. CDR3 size: 13 residues. The germline gives CDR1 SGDLS, CDR2 YYNGEE. CDR3 amino acids: CASSVTENYGYTF. The CDR3 DNA reads as TGTGCCAGCAGCGTCACGGAGAACTATGGCTACACCTTC.

The chain employs TRBV11-2 and TRBJ1-6; D ambiguous. V was trimmed by 0 bases and J by 8 bases, leaving 5 bases between them. The CDR3 spans 13 residues. CDR1 SGHAT and CDR2 FQNNGV come from the germline V gene. This chain's CDR3 is CASSLESDSPLHF. CDR3 nucleotides: TGTGCCAGCAGCTTAGAGTCCGATTCACCCCTCCACTTT.

J is TRBJ1-4 and V is TRBV27; D gene uncertain. CDR1 is MNHEY and CDR2 is SMNVEV in the germline V gene (reference sequence). This CDR3 has 12 amino acids. Trimming removed 3 bases at V and 12 bases at J, with 11 bases between. CDR3 sequence (DNA): TGTGCCAGCAGTTTTCCAGGTTCCCAACTGTTTTTT. Encoded protein: CASSFPGSQLFF. The variable domain in full, with the rest retrieved from reference TRBV27 and TRBJ1-4, is EAQVTQNPRYLITVTGKKLTVTCSQNMNHEYMSWYRQDPGLGLRQIYYSMNVEVTDKGDVPEGYKVSRKEKRNFPLILESPSPNQTSLYFCASSFPGSQLFFGSGTQLSVL.